This is a list of T cell receptor beta chains from one sample in a study of neoadjuvant anti-PD-1 for oral cavity cancer. Clones were read by immunoSEQ multiplex PCR, and TCRdb kept only the in-frame ones, dropping some. The data show about 32,000 clones, around four fifths seen once. Sample: PBMCs, taken after nivolumab (anti-PD-1) treatment. The receptors come from a person aged 35 to 85 with oral cavity squamous cell carcinoma. Both conserved end residues are part of each CDR3. Fields, in order: D gene, clone size, J gene, V gene, CDR3 DNA, CDR3 protein. A D gene is named only where the DNA matches it firmly. Part of the rows lack a size; the others show once, few, many or a class for expanded clones.

>TRBD1|.|TRBJ1-1|TRBV25-1
TGTGCCAGCGAAGAGGACAGGGGGTATGGTGCGGCTTTCTTT
CASEEDRGYGAAFF
>TRBD1|few|TRBJ2-7|TRBV27
TGTGCCAGTGGGACAGAGGCCCTAAAGTACTTC
CASGTEALKYF
>.|.|TRBJ2-5|TRBV18
TGTGCCAGCTCACCACGGGAGACCCAGTACTTC
CASSPRETQYF
>.|.|TRBJ2-7|TRBV29-1
TGCAGCGTTGAACAGGGCGAGCAGTACTTC
CSVEQGEQYF
>.|.|TRBJ1-3|TRBV5-6
TGTGCCAGCAGCTCGGTAGGATCAGCAGGAAACACCATATATTTT
CASSSVGSAGNTIYF
>TRBD1|.|TRBJ1-6|TRBV6-6
TGTGCCAGCAGGGGGTCCCTGACAGGGCCCAATTCACCCCTCCACTTT
CASRGSLTGPNSPLHF
>.|.|TRBJ2-2|TRBV7-2
TGTGCCAGCAGCCAACTGGGGCTAGAGGGCACCGGGGAGCTGTTTTTT
CASSQLGLEGTGELFF
>.|.|TRBJ1-4|TRBV6-5
TGTGCCAGCAGTTACGGGCAGAGTCTTAATGAAAAACTGTTTTTT
CASSYGQSLNEKLFF
>.|.|TRBJ2-7|TRBV19
TGTGCCAGTAGTATGGGGATGGGCAACGACGAGCAGTACTTC
CASSMGMGNDEQYF
>.|.|TRBJ2-7|TRBV6-5
TGTGCCAGCAGAAGAGACGGAAGCTCCTACGAGCAGTACTTC
CASRRDGSSYEQYF
>.|.|TRBJ1-2|TRBV27
TGTGCCAGCGCCACAGGGTTACAGGCTGGCTACACCTTC
CASATGLQAGYTF
>TRBD2|medium-sized|TRBJ2-3|TRBV6-1
TGTGCCAGCAGTGGGACTAGCGGGGGGGCAGATACGCAGTATTTT
CASSGTSGGADTQYF
>.|.|TRBJ1-2|TRBV9
TGTGCCAGCAGCGCCGATAGGTCCAGGCGCTATAACTATGGCTACACCTTC
CASSADRSRRYNYGYTF
>.|.|TRBJ1-4|TRBV4-3
TGCGCCAGCAGCCATGCGTCCCCCCCGGCAGCTTATAATGAAAAACTGTTTTTT
CASSHASPPAAYNEKLFF
>.|.|TRBJ2-7|TRBV7-2
TGTGCCAGCAGCTTAGATCAGGGGAGAAGCGAGCAGTACTTC
CASSLDQGRSEQYF
>.|.|TRBJ1-1|TRBV7-2
TGTGCCAGCAGCTTACAGGGGCAGAACACTGAAGCTTTCTTT
CASSLQGQNTEAFF
>.|.|TRBJ2-1|TRBV7-2
TGTGCCAGCAGTTGGATTGATCGTGAGCAGTTCTTC
CASSWIDREQFF
>TRBD1|.|TRBJ2-7|TRBV7-9
TGTGCCAGCAGCTTCAGGACAGGTTCTTTCTCCTACGAGCAGTACTTC
CASSFRTGSFSYEQYF
>.|.|TRBJ2-7|TRBV7-8
TGTGCCAGCAGCTTCGCCCAGACAGGAGTCTACGAGCAGTACTTC
CASSFAQTGVYEQYF